A selection of T cell receptor beta chains follows, all from one sample in a study of response to subunit inactivated influenza vaccine. TCRdb reprocessed the RT-PCR reads with MiXCR, giving one entry per CDR3 protein. The sample contains almost 600,000 distinct CDR3 sequences, approximately 15% of which appear only once. The material was PBMCs from blood, obtained less than 13 days after vaccination. The receptors were sampled from a man aged 45 to 65 who received an inactivated influenza vaccine. CDR3s leave out the opening cysteine and the closing phenylalanine or tryptophan.

>TRBJ2-6|TRBV27
ASSPPTLSGANVLT
>TRBJ2-7|TRBV4-2
ASSQETTWGLSGEQY
>TRBJ1-2|TRBV7-9
ASSHGQGFGYT
>TRBJ2-1|TRBV29-1
SARPTALYNEQF
>TRBJ2-4|TRBV6-1
ASSEDNRGNIQY
>TRBJ2-3|TRBV6-1
ASIVGAGSTDTQY
>TRBJ2-2|TRBV12-3/TRBV12-4
ASSPLDLGGELF
>TRBJ2-5|TRBV6-2/TRBV6-3
ASSSYRGLLETQY
>TRBJ2-2|TRBV6-4
ASSDSAGGKTGELF
>TRBJ1-2|TRBV29-1
SARSTGGYT
>TRBJ2-7|TRBV3-1
ASSPLHTGQGSYEQY
>TRBJ2-1|TRBV6-2/TRBV6-3
ASRGSSARNEQF
>TRBJ1-1|TRBV18
ASSPGGTGVNTEAF
>TRBJ2-2|TRBV29-1
SGLGTSGSNTGELF
>TRBJ2-1|TRBV4-1
ASSQDLSGYRRGQF
>TRBJ2-1|TRBV6-5
ASSYRTSTQFDEQF
>TRBJ2-1|TRBV19
ASSVTRGNEQF
>TRBJ2-6|TRBV7-8
ASSLDRAGANVLT
>TRBJ2-1|TRBV11-1
ASSLKPGAPPSTYNEQF
>TRBJ2-7|TRBV20-1
SARGQTYEQY
>TRBJ2-1|TRBV12-3/TRBV12-4
ASSSSGLGSKQF
>TRBJ1-3|TRBV4-3
ASSQEKQGAGGNTIY
>TRBJ1-3|TRBV5-1
ASSLGADGNTIY
>TRBJ2-2|TRBV7-9
ASSLVLGPGELF
>TRBJ1-1|TRBV7-8
ASSGVAGGAPRFTEAF
>TRBJ2-5|TRBV2
ASSMTGSAETQY
>TRBJ2-7|TRBV9
ASSPTDRFVNEQY
>TRBJ1-1|TRBV12-3/TRBV12-4
ASGTGMNNEAF
>TRBJ2-4|TRBV12-3/TRBV12-4
ASSLRGEGAKNIQY
>TRBJ1-2|TRBV12-3/TRBV12-4
ASSLARRGYGYT
>TRBJ2-1|TRBV20-1
SARSMTSGRFEQF
>TRBJ1-3|TRBV20-1
SYDRGLSGNTIY
>TRBJ1-2|TRBV4-3
ASSQDTGSAGYT
>TRBJ1-5|TRBV12-3/TRBV12-4
ASSSPSGRANQPQH
>TRBJ2-1|TRBV6-5
ASSRYWGEQF
>TRBJ2-7|TRBV12-3/TRBV12-4
ASQPEGRGEQY
>TRBJ2-7|TRBV12-3/TRBV12-4
ASSSRDRSSYEQY
>TRBJ1-1|TRBV11-2
ASSLGRSYEAF
>TRBJ2-5|TRBV15
ATSRRTGIETQY
>TRBJ2-5|TRBV10-3
AIKNQETQY
>TRBJ2-7|TRBV20-1
SARAGASGEQY